A selection of T cell receptor beta chains follows, all from one sample in a study of cytomegalovirus exposure and HLA in healthy donors. Here immunoSEQ multiplex PCR was the method, and the copy in TCRdb shows in-frame clones only, minus some. The sample includes about 280,000 clones, approximately 87% seen only once; the top ten take about 0.86%. The sequenced sample consisted of PBMCs. The receptors shown here come from a woman under 30 in good health and CMV-seronegative. Both conserved end residues are trimmed from each CDR3. The D gene is left open where the match is weak. The listing skips clone size in some rows; elsewhere it reads once, few, many or a size class.

d_gene | abundance | v_gene | CDR3aa
TRBD2 | once | TRBV4-3 | ASSQDRASGGSGEQY
TRBD1 | - | TRBV15 | ATSSEYRGDQPQH
- | - | TRBV27 | ASSATKYNEQF
TRBD2 | - | TRBV30 | AWSVTAGGPRGQF
TRBD1 | - | TRBV27 | ASKLRPGQGVYEQY
- | - | TRBV27 | ASSSVHYYEQY
TRBD1 | - | TRBV4-2 | ASSQGDRGFNTEAF
- | - | TRBV2 | ASSEEGISGNTIY
- | - | TRBV28 | ASSSRTVQETQY
- | - | TRBV28 | ASSLSPLQGGEQETQY
- | once | TRBV6-6 | ASRSGGGKNEQF
- | once | TRBV2 | ASSVPSERVLPEQF
TRBD2 | few | TRBV25-1 | ASTGGLVGDEQF
- | once | TRBV6-5 | ASGHRGTDTQY
- | - | TRBV5-1 | ASSPRDLYNEQF
TRBD1 | - | TRBV6-6 | ASSPSGQVAYEQY
- | - | TRBV28 | ASSFRVGDEQY
- | - | TRBV5-4 | ASSSGQLYEQY
- | - | TRBV28 | ASSLGGATNEKLF
TRBD1 | - | TRBV7-8 | AMGQGNQPQH
TRBD2 | - | TRBV30 | AWSALAGWSYFTDTQY
- | - | TRBV2 | ATSSDSLYEQY
TRBD1 | - | TRBV5-1 | ASRFGGSATGASYGYT
TRBD1 | - | TRBV19 | ASSLAGGRRGEQF
TRBD2 | few | TRBV27 | ASSYTSGRSNEQY
- | - | TRBV5-4 | ASSPTWSNYGYT
- | - | TRBV7-8 | ASSSSRAVGRETQY
- | - | TRBV5-4 | ASSHYRHTSYEQY
- | - | TRBV19 | ASSTQDIHGYT
TRBD2 | - | TRBV5-1 | ASSLVAGGLAGGSSYEQY
- | - | TRBV19 | ASTHYGPADYGYT
- | - | TRBV9 | ASSVGGGNQPQH
- | - | TRBV7-3 | ASSLTRQETQY
TRBD2 | - | TRBV7-2 | ASSPFKSGRAEQF
TRBD1 | - | TRBV5-8 | ASSGGTGYRQPQH
TRBD1 | - | TRBV27 | ASSLPTTGHQISSYNEQF
- | - | TRBV6-5 | ASSPTGNLNTEAF
- | - | TRBV29-1 | SVGRDEQF
- | few | TRBV5-1 | ASSSVPTVGGPLH
TRBD2 | - | TRBV6-5 | ASSYASGMGYEQY
- | - | TRBV7-8 | ASSLAAGGGTEAF